This TCR beta chain was found in a study of cytomegalovirus exposure and HLA in healthy donors. Study results and limitations: One variant, a missense change in DCLRE1C, was linked in a later analysis to TCR beta V- and J-gene trimming.

Worth noting for this clone: Its antigen remains unidentified.

The CDR3 loop spans 12 amino acids. Germline values: CDR1 MDHEN, CDR2 SYDVKM. Vbeta (60) and Jbeta (13) primers were used in the PCR. The data were produced by immunoSEQ multiplex PCR, yet TCRdb's version contains in-frame clones alone and is incomplete. This sample has over 95,000 clones, with over 75% found just once. V is TRBV28 and J is TRBJ2-5; D gene ambiguous. The J call is uncertain, as TRBJ2-7 better fits the DNA end. Sequencing was performed on PBMCs. The TCR sequence derives from a man aged 35 to 55 in good health and CMV-seropositive. The CDR3 region has the DNA TGTGCCAGCAGTTTCAGCTACTACGAGCAGTACTTC. Translation: CASSFSYYEQYF.